Described below is a single T cell receptor (beta chain) sequence and its context. The antigen is not known. The read is 3 residues too short to cover the CDR3 end, so that end is filled in from the germline J gene. The data were taken from a study of T cell clonality in common variable immunodeficiency. Reduced serum IgG, IgA and/or IgM plus specific antibody deficiency defined CVID. No CVID subject was ill or on immunomodulatory drugs when sampled. Each donor provided about 4.5 to 8.5 ml of heparinized whole blood. Overall study findings and caveats: Shared TCRbeta clones were fewer between CVID subjects than controls. In common variable immunodeficiency, TCR beta chains reportedly carried fewer deletions and N-nucleotide insertions.

The CDR3 contains 13 residues. V was pared by 3 bases and J by 7 bases, with 4 bases of the junction left unmatched. The V gene's germline CDR1 is GTSNPN and CDR2 SVGIG (reference sequence). Only in-frame clones appear in the TCRdb table, and some are missing; sequencing was by immunoSEQ multiplex PCR. This sample carries about 34,000 clones, none of them present only once. The clonotype was recovered from a human donor with common variable immunodeficiency. The chain combines TRBV30 with TRBJ2-1; TRBD1 aligns across 9 bases. The sequenced material came from peripheral blood mononuclear cells. The covered CDR3 bases are TGTGCCTGGAGCCGGGACAGGGTAAATGAG. Translated, it gives CAWSRDRVNE. The full CDR3 protein is CAWSRDRVNEQFF.